What follows are 22 T cell receptor beta chains derived from one specimen sequenced in a study of blood T cell repertoires in COVID-19. Only in-frame clones appear in the TCRdb table, and some are missing; sequencing was by immunoSEQ multiplex PCR. The data show approximately 240,000 clones, around 88% seen once. The sequencing sample was made of peripheral blood. These receptors originate from a woman in her twenties or thirties who had recovered from COVID-19.

This clone appeared a single time. The chain has TRBV2 and TRBJ1-2; TRBD1 is a possible D gene (6 bases). The V end lost 8 bases, the J end lost 7 bases, and 20 bases lay between the germline ends. Germline CDR1 reads SNHLY; CDR2 reads FYNNEI. The CDR3 extends over 14 amino acids. The CDR3 DNA is TGTGCCAGCGGTAAACAGGGAGATAGTGGTGGCTACACCTTC. This translates into CASGKQGDSGGYTF.

The chain couples TRBV30 to TRBJ1-1; D remains unclear. Germline assignment: CDR1 GTSNPN and CDR2 SVGIG (reference sequence). Trimming cost V 1 base and J 1 base, with 10 bases left between them. The length of the CDR3 is 14 residues. The CDR3 region has the DNA TGTGCCTGGAGTGCAACACAGTGGAACACTGAAGCTTTCTTT. Its protein is CAWSATQWNTEAFF.

This chain joins TRBV18 and TRBJ1-3; TRBD1 might be the D (5 bases). This CDR3 comprises 18 residues. The V and J ends lost 1 base and 0 bases respectively, with 16 bases between them. Looked up from germline, CDR1 is KGHSH and CDR2 is LQKENI. The CDR3 region is CASSPQGKGPLSGNTIYF. The CDR3 nucleotides read TGTGCCAGCTCACCACAGGGGAAGGGGCCACTCTCTGGAAACACCATATATTTT.

The chain has TRBV6-6 and TRBJ1-2; perhaps TRBD1 as D (6 bases). CDR3 length equals 13 residues. The germline CDR1 and CDR2 sequences are MNHNY and SVGAGI (reference sequence). V lost 5 bases, J lost 6 bases, and 13 bases lay in between. Here the CDR3 reads CASSITGPDGYTF. The CDR3 DNA follows: TGTGCCAGCAGTATAACAGGGCCGGATGGCTACACCTTC.

The rearrangement links TRBV12-5 to TRBJ1-6; D remains ambiguous. With 6 bases removed from V and 7 bases from J, the gap between germline ends came to 10 bases. Germline V CDR1 and CDR2: LGHNT, FRNRAP. The CDR3 spans 13 residues. The CDR3 region has the DNA TGTGCTAGTGGCGGCGCGGGGAATTCACCCCTCCACTTT. Its translation is CASGGAGNSPLHF.

The V call is TRBV4-2, the J call TRBJ2-3, with 14 nucleotides matching TRBD2. The V and J ends lost 0 bases and 6 bases, in that order; junction bases with no gene match: 2. Germline CDR1 is LGHNA and CDR2 is YNFKEQ. The CDR3 contains 16 residues. The CDR3 sequence: CASSQERTSGGDTQYF. The DNA for the CDR3 is TGTGCCAGCAGCCAAGAGAGGACTAGCGGGGGGGATACGCAGTATTTT.

The J gene is TRBJ2-7, the V gene TRBV18; TRBD1 agrees at 7 bases. This CDR3 region has 18 residues. V shed 2 bases, J shed 1 base, and the junction held 14 bases outside the gene matches. Germline CDR1 reads KGHSH; CDR2 reads LQKENI. CDR3 coding DNA: TGTGCCAGCTCACCAGGTCGGGCAGGGGGTTTTTCTTCCTACGAGCAGTACTTC. It translates to CASSPGRAGGFSSYEQYF.

This clone was recorded only once. The chain uses TRBV29-1 and TRBJ2-6; 10 bases line up with TRBD1. Germline trimming cut 3 bases from V and 1 base from J; bases unmatched to any gene: 9. Germline V gives CDR1 SQVTM, CDR2 ANQGSEA. This CDR3 comprises 18 residues. CDR3 DNA sequence: TGCAGCGTTGAGTATGGCGGGACAGGGGTGTCTGGGGCCAACGTCCTGACTTTC. Residues: CSVEYGGTGVSGANVLTF.

The V call is TRBV19, the J call TRBJ1-5; unclear D gene. The germline gives CDR1 LNHDA, CDR2 SQIVND (reference sequence). This CDR3 is built from 17 residues. V lost 0 bases and J lost 2, with 14 bases in between. This CDR3 is CASSIERGSGGNQPQHF. The CDR3 nucleotides are TGTGCCAGTAGTATAGAGCGAGGGAGCGGAGGCAATCAGCCCCAGCATTTT. The whole variable domain, remainder taken from reference TRBV19 and TRBJ1-5, is DGGITQSPKYLFRKEGQNVTLSCEQNLNHDAMYWYRQDPGQGLRLIYYSQIVNDFQKGDIAEGYSVSREKKESFPLTVTSAQKNPTAFYLCASSIERGSGGNQPQHFGDGTRLSIL.

The table lists this clone with a count of one. V and J are TRBV6-6 and TRBJ2-5, with D possibly being TRBD2 (5 bases). Germline CDR1 and CDR2: MNHNY and SVGAGI (reference sequence). Trimming pared 5 bases from V and 4 bases from J, leaving 20 bases between. The CDR3 runs 16 residues. DNA for the CDR3: TGTGCCAGCAGTACCGGCTCTAAACTAGGAGGAGAGACCCAGTACTTC. It is translated as CASSTGSKLGGETQYF.

The chain is built from TRBV6-6 and TRBJ2-2; 8 nucleotides line up with TRBD1. CDR1 is MNHNY, CDR2 SVGAGI, per germline (reference sequence). The CDR3 is 16 residues long. Trimming removed 2 bases from V and 6 bases from J; junction bases left unmatched: 8. Here the CDR3 reads CASSYGTGRGAGELFF. The CDR3 bases are TGTGCCAGCAGTTACGGGACAGGCCGAGGGGCCGGGGAGCTGTTTTTT.

This clone was found a few times. The V and J genes are TRBV7-7 and TRBJ2-2, with unresolved D. The V gene's germline CDR1 is SSHAT and CDR2 FNYEAQ (reference sequence). This CDR3 is 13 amino acids long. V was trimmed by 6 bases and J by 8 bases, leaving 13 bases between them. CDR3 region: CASRETPRGELFF. The CDR3 nucleotides read TGTGCCAGCAGGGAGACTCCCCGGGGGGAGCTGTTTTTT.

This chain uses TRBV6-6 with TRBJ2-1; no clear D gene. CDR3 size: 15 residues. Germline V gene data show CDR1 as MNHNY and CDR2 as SVGAGI (reference sequence). Trimming removed 6 bases from V and 2 bases from J, with 14 bases in between. CDR3 in DNA: TGTGCCAGCAGAGATCTCCGCGCGGCCTACAATGAGCAGTTCTTC. Translation: CASRDLRAAYNEQFF.

V and J are TRBV5-1 and TRBJ2-5; the match to TRBD2 covers 9 bases. J was trimmed by 2 bases and V by 2 bases; bases with no gene match: 7. This CDR3 has 16 residues. Germline V gives CDR1 SGHRS, CDR2 YFSETQ. CDR3 nucleotides: TGCGCCAGCAGCTTTTGGACTAGCGAGGCGCAAGAGACCCAGTACTTC. It is translated as CASSFWTSEAQETQYF.

The CDR3 is CASNSRINLNYGYTF. The CDR3 DNA is TGTGCCAGTAACTCCCGTATAAACCTCAACTATGGCTACACCTTC. The chain uses TRBV6-5 and TRBJ1-2; unclear D gene. The CDR3 sequence is 15 residues long. Trimming cost V 9 bases and J 2 bases, with 19 bases left between them. CDR1 and CDR2 from the germline V gene are MNHEY and SVGAGI.

This sequence joins TRBV5-4 and TRBJ2-1; 7 positions match TRBD1. Germline CDR1 is SGHNT and CDR2 is YYREEE (reference sequence). V lost 0 bases to trimming and J lost 7 bases; unmatched junction nucleotides: 4. The CDR3 has 14 amino acids. The CDR3 spells CASSLEQGSNEQFF. In DNA form, the CDR3 reads TGTGCCAGCAGCTTGGAACAGGGGTCAAATGAGCAGTTCTTC.

The gene calls are TRBV6-5 and TRBJ1-2; TRBD1 is a possible D gene (5 bases). CDR1 and CDR2 (germline): MNHEY, SVGAGI. Trimming removed 2 bases at V and 3 bases at J, with 10 bases between. The length of the CDR3 is 14 residues. DNA for the CDR3: TGTGCCAGCAGTTACGCAGGGAGGGACTATGGCTACACCTTC. Translated, it gives CASSYAGRDYGYTF.

J is TRBJ2-7 and V is TRBV7-9; a weak D match, TRBD1 (6 bases). Trimming removed 4 bases from V and 8 bases from J, with 12 bases in between. Germline values: CDR1 SEHNR, CDR2 FQNEAQ (reference sequence). CDR3 length equals 12 residues. CDR3 coding DNA: TGTGCCAGCAGCTCAACAGGGACCCAGCAGTACTTC. Amino acids: CASSSTGTQQYF.

This chain links TRBV30 with TRBJ1-4; a possible D gene is TRBD1 (6 bases). The CDR3 totals 14 residues. Germline V gives CDR1 GTSNPN, CDR2 SVGIG (reference sequence). V was cut by 0 bases and J by 5 bases, with 10 bases left in between. The CDR3 is CAWSVGGANEKLFF. CDR3 DNA sequence: TGTGCCTGGAGTGTAGGGGGGGCCAATGAAAAACTGTTTTTT.

The V call is TRBV9, the J call TRBJ1-5, with D possibly TRBD1 on 6 matching bases. Germline CDR1 SGDLS, CDR2 YYNGEE. Trimming removed 5 bases at V and 5 bases at J, with 14 bases between. CDR3 length equals 14 residues. The CDR3 loop is CASSNRAGDQPQHF. The CDR3 nucleotides read TGTGCCAGCAGTAACAGGGCCGGGGATCAGCCCCAGCATTTT.

This clone was found a few times. V and J are TRBV7-3 and TRBJ2-1, with TRBD1 matching over 8 bases. In germline, CDR1 is SGHTA, CDR2 FQGTGA. V shed 5 bases and J 6 bases; nucleotides not matched to a gene: 6. This CDR3 has 14 residues. CDR3 sequence: CASSRDRMINEQFF. In DNA, the CDR3 is TGTGCCAGCAGCCGGGACAGGATGATCAATGAGCAGTTCTTC. Full variable domain (rest looked up from reference TRBV7-3 and TRBJ2-1): GAGVSQTPSNKVTEKGKYVELRCDPISGHTALYWYRQSLGQGPEFLIYFQGTGAADDSGLPNDRFFAVRPEGSVSTLKIQRTERGDSAVYLCASSRDRMINEQFFGPGTRLTVL.

This chain joins TRBV11-3 and TRBJ2-5, with 7 nucleotides matching TRBD2. The CDR3 contains 14 residues. From germline, CDR1 is SGHNT and CDR2 YENEEA. Unmatched junction bases numbered 7, after V lost 5 bases and J lost 4 bases. This CDR3 reads CASSGGGIRETQYF. The CDR3 DNA reads TGTGCCAGCAGCGGCGGGGGAATTCGAGAGACCCAGTACTTC. Full variable domain (outside the CDR3, taken from reference TRBV11-3 and TRBJ2-5): EAGVVQSPRYKIIEKKQPVAFWCNPISGHNTLYWYLQNLGQGPELLIRYENEEAVDDSQLPKDRFSAERLKGVDSTLKIQPAELGDSAVYLCASSGGGIRETQYFGPGTRLLVL.